Presented here are 21 T cell receptor beta chains from one specimen sequenced in a study of shared clonotypes between healthy human individuals. The repertoire was sequenced with immunoSEQ multiplex PCR; TCRdb's copy has only in-frame clones and lacks some. Counted here are more than 850,000 clones, 75% to 80% occurring once; the ten biggest clones make up around 0.47%. Sequenced input: memory CD4+ T cells from PBMCs. The sample's subset: CD45RA-negative fraction. All receptors derive from a man between 18 and 35 years old in good health. Some clones in this sample may be carry-over from other donors' samples.

Note on this clone: A single base is all that separates this from a far larger clone, so a read error is likely. The V gene is TRBV7-2, the J gene TRBJ1-1; D uncertain. The CDR3 loop spans 12 amino acids. Germline CDR1 SGHTA, CDR2 FQGNSA. V was pared by 3 bases and J by 2 bases, with 4 bases between. The CDR3 DNA reads TGTGCCAGCAGCTTTTCAAACACTGAAGCTTTCTTT. This translates into CASSFSNTEAFF. Filled out from reference TRBV7-2 and TRBJ1-1, the complete variable domain reads GAGVSQSPSNKVTEKGKDVELRCDPISGHTALYWYRQSLGQGLEFLIYFQGNSAPDKSGLPSDRFSAERTGGSVSTLTIQRTQQEDSAVYLCASSFSNTEAFFGQGTRLTVV.

This clone occurred once. This chain connects TRBV18 to TRBJ2-5, with D maybe TRBD1 (5 bases). Trimming took 1 base from V and 4 from J, leaving 13 bases between them. The CDR3 is 15 residues long. Germline-derived CDR1 and CDR2 are KGHSH and LQKENI. CDR3 nucleotides: TGTGCCAGCTCACCACGTAAAGGGGTGGCAGAGACCCAGTACTTC. It codes for CASSPRKGVAETQYF. The variable domain in full, completed from reference TRBV18 and TRBJ2-5, reads NAGVMQNPRHLVRRRGQEARLRCSPMKGHSHVYWYRQLPEEGLKFMVYLQKENIIDESGMPKERFSAEFPKEGPSILRIQQVVRGDSAAYFCASSPRKGVAETQYFGPGTRLLVL.

This chain uses TRBV27 with TRBJ2-2; 12 bases fit TRBD2. Germline CDR1 MNHEY, CDR2 SMNVEV (reference sequence). This CDR3 has 15 residues. Germline trimming cut 10 bases from V and 4 bases from J; bases unmatched to any gene: 7. CDR3 residues: CANRGLAGCTGELFF. The CDR3 DNA reads as TGTGCCAACAGGGGACTAGCGGGCTGCACCGGGGAGCTGTTTTTT.

For this clone: One base away lies a much larger clone, so this may be a sequencing read error. The chain links TRBV7-2 to TRBJ2-1; 7 bases agree with TRBD2. The CDR3 runs 15 residues. V dropped 1 base and J dropped 2; count of bases not matched to a gene: 2. Germline CDR1 reads SGHTA; CDR2 reads FQGNSA. The CDR3 reads CASSLGLAAYNEQFF. The CDR3 nucleotides read TGTGCCAGCAGCTTAGGGCTAGCGGCCTACAATGAGCAGTTCTTC.

Turning to this clone: A far larger clone is just one base off, so this is likely a read error. V gene TRBV11-2 combines with J gene TRBJ1-3, with D hard to call. Per germline, CDR1 SGHAT and CDR2 FQNNGV. Between the trimmed V and J ends, which lost 1 base and 3 bases, there was a span of 1 base. CDR3 length equals 12 residues. CDR3 nucleotides: TGTGCCAGCAGCTTAGTTGGAAACACCATATATTTT. Translated, it gives CASSLVGNTIYF.

This chain links TRBV2 with TRBJ2-3; D gene uncertain. Germline V gene sequence: CDR1 SNHLY, CDR2 FYNNEI. The CDR3 has 14 amino acids. Trimming pared 4 bases from V and 2 bases from J, leaving 10 bases between. The CDR3, as DNA: TGTGCCAGCAGTGCCATAGGCCTCACAGATACGCAGTATTTT. It translates to CASSAIGLTDTQYF.

This clone was detected only a few times. The gene calls are TRBV9 and TRBJ2-3; TRBD2 might be the D (6 bases). The CDR3 is made up of 13 amino acids. Germline V gene lookup returns CDR1 SGDLS and CDR2 YYNGEE. V shed 4 bases and J shed 6 bases, with 12 bases lying between them. The CDR3 DNA sequence: TGTGCCAGCAGCCACCCGGGGGTCGATACGCAGTATTTT. It encodes CASSHPGVDTQYF.

The chain uses TRBV28 and TRBJ2-3; D tentatively fits TRBD1 or TRBD2 (6 bases each). Trimming shortened V by 7 bases and J by 0 bases, and 17 bases separated the two germline ends. CDR3 length: 16 residues. Germline lookup yields CDR1 MDHEN and CDR2 SYDVKM. The CDR3 DNA sequence: TGTGCCAGCACCCTCGGGGGCGCAGAGAGCACAGATACGCAGTATTTT. As protein: CASTLGGAESTDTQYF. The variable domain in full, completed from reference TRBV28 and TRBJ2-3, reads DVKVTQSSRYLVKRTGEKVFLECVQDMDHENMFWYRQDPGLGLRLIYFSYDVKMKEKGDIPEGYSVSREKKERFSLILESASTNQTSMYLCASTLGGAESTDTQYFGPGTRLTVL.

The chain's CDR3 is CASSVGGTSEETQYF. CDR3 in DNA: TGTGCCAGCAGCGTAGGCGGGACTAGCGAAGAGACCCAGTACTTC. This sequence joins TRBV9 and TRBJ2-5; TRBD2 matches 10 bases. The V gene's germline CDR1 is SGDLS and CDR2 YYNGEE. This CDR3 region has 15 residues. V lost 0 bases and J lost 3; bases outside the gene matches: 2.

The chain has TRBV5-4 and TRBJ2-5, with a possible D match to TRBD2 (6 bases). The CDR3 sequence is 11 residues long. Germline V gene sequence: CDR1 SGHNT, CDR2 YYREEE (reference sequence). V lost 4 bases, J lost 10 bases, and 11 bases lay in between. The CDR3 sequence: CASSRGWDQYF. The DNA of the CDR3 is TGTGCCAGCAGCCGGGGGTGGGACCAGTACTTC.

Only one count was recorded for this clone. This chain joins TRBV30 and TRBJ2-6; weak D call: TRBD2 (5 bases). Trimming took off 2 bases at V and 0 bases at J, with 8 bases between the two ends. From germline, CDR1 is GTSNPN and CDR2 SVGIG (reference sequence). There are 15 residues in the CDR3. The CDR3 here is CAWSLASSGANVLTF. The CDR3 DNA is TGTGCCTGGAGTCTAGCCAGCTCTGGGGCCAACGTCCTGACTTTC.

The V gene is TRBV28, the J gene TRBJ2-1; weak D call: TRBD1 (5 bases). The germline gives CDR1 MDHEN, CDR2 SYDVKM. This CDR3 has 10 amino acids. V gave up 7 bases and J gave up 7 bases, with 5 bases separating them. In DNA form, the CDR3 reads TGTGCCAGCAAGGGGAATGAGCAGTTCTTC. This gives the protein CASKGNEQFF.

This clone was seen once. V and J are TRBV29-1 and TRBJ1-1; 8 bases match TRBD1. The CDR3 length is 13 residues. V trimming: 7 bases; J trimming: 5 bases; junction bases outside the gene matches: 9. CDR1 and CDR2 (germline): SQVTM, ANQGSEA. The CDR3 DNA reads TGCAGCGAGAGACAGGGGACGGGAACTGAAGCTTTCTTT. It encodes CSERQGTGTEAFF.

V and J are TRBV15 and TRBJ2-5, with D tentatively TRBD2 (6 bases). Trimming took 1 base from V and 5 from J, leaving 14 bases between them. CDR3 length: 15 amino acids. CDR1 is LNHNV, CDR2 YYDKDF, per germline (reference sequence). CDR3 sequence: CATSRGGGIGETQYF. CDR3 sequence (DNA): TGTGCCACCAGCAGAGGTGGGGGGATCGGGGAGACCCAGTACTTC.

This chain connects TRBV5-6 to TRBJ1-4; TRBD1 is a possible D gene (5 bases). Germline V gene data show CDR1 as SGHDT and CDR2 as YYEEEE. V gave up 1 base and J gave up 8 bases, with 12 bases separating them. This CDR3 contains 14 residues. CDR3 sequence: CASSLRRGSEKLFF. The CDR3, as DNA: TGTGCCAGCAGCTTGAGGAGGGGAAGCGAAAAACTGTTTTTT.

This clone came up once. This chain uses TRBV5-1 with TRBJ2-7, with 7 bases lining up with TRBD2. The germline gives CDR1 SGHRS, CDR2 YFSETQ. The CDR3 extends over 14 amino acids. The V segment lost 3 bases and the J segment 3 bases; nucleotides outside the gene matches: 6. CDR3 in DNA: TGCGCCAGCAGCTACGGGGGGAATCGCTACGAGCAGTACTTC. Translated, it gives CASSYGGNRYEQYF.

Note on this clone: One junction end disagrees with the germline gene, perhaps due to a read error. The chain uses TRBV25-1 and TRBJ1-2; D is undetermined. Germline V gene lookup returns CDR1 MGHDK and CDR2 SYGVNS. CDR3 length: 13 amino acids. The CDR3 is CASSAGAKYGYTF. The CDR3 DNA reads TGTGCCAGCAGTGCTGGAGCTAAGTATGGCTACACCTTC.

The CDR3 region has the DNA TGTGCCAGCAGCCGCTTGGGTGGGTACACTGAAGCTTTCTTT. Translation: CASSRLGGYTEAFF. This sequence joins TRBV6-5 and TRBJ1-1; D uncertain. The ends were cut back, 6 bases at V and 3 bases at J, with 14 bases in the middle. Germline lookup yields CDR1 MNHEY and CDR2 SVGAGI. This CDR3 is 14 amino acids long.

J is TRBJ2-5 and V is TRBV7-2, with D hard to call. CDR3 length: 13 residues. Germline V gene data show CDR1 as SGHTA and CDR2 as FQGNSA. V was pared by 2 bases and J by 3 bases, with 7 bases between. As DNA, the CDR3 is TGTGCCAGCAGCTTACAAAGGGAAGAGACCCAGTACTTC. Translation gives CASSLQREETQYF.

This clone was counted once. CDR3 protein: CASSATTGGYGYTF. Here the CDR3 DNA reads TGTGCCAGCAGCGCGACGACAGGGGGCTATGGCTACACCTTC. V gene TRBV7-2 combines with J gene TRBJ1-2, with 9 bases matching TRBD1. CDR1 SGHTA and CDR2 FQGNSA come from the germline V gene. This CDR3 comprises 14 residues. V gave up 5 bases and J gave up 4 bases; unmatched junction bases: 5.

The chain recombines TRBV27 with TRBJ2-7, with D possibly matching TRBD1 (5 bases). This CDR3 contains 15 residues. The V end was cut by 4 bases, the J end by 0 bases, with 13 bases between. In germline, CDR1 is MNHEY, CDR2 SMNVEV (reference sequence). CDR3 sequence reads: CASSSFHRSSYEQYF. In nucleotides, the CDR3 is TGTGCCAGCAGTTCCTTCCACAGGAGCTCCTACGAGCAGTACTTC.